A selection of T cell receptor beta chains follows, all from one sample in a study of blood T cell repertoires in COVID-19. Sequencing was performed with immunoSEQ multiplex PCR; in TCRdb, only in-frame clones are kept and a portion is missing. In the table there are 140,000 to 150,000 clones, roughly three quarters of which are singletons. The sequencing input was peripheral blood. These receptor sequences come from a man in his 60s with acute or convalescent COVID-19. Each CDR3 is given with its conserved first and last residue. D genes are given only for firm matches. Not every row has a clone size; where given, it reads once, few, many or a size class.

cdr3_aa cdr3_nt j_call clone_size cdr3_length d_call v_call
CASSDGGKERGKNIQYF TGTGCCAGCAGTGATGGGGGGAAGGAAAGAGGGAAAAACATTCAGTACTTC TRBJ2-4 once 17 NA TRBV25-1
CASSYYREQFF TGTGCCAGCAGTTACTACAGGGAGCAGTTCTTC TRBJ2-1 NA 11 NA TRBV6-5
CASSPRGRRITDTQYF TGTGCCAGCAGCCCCCGGGGGAGACGGATCACAGATACGCAGTATTTT TRBJ2-3 NA 16 NA TRBV13
CASSRGTGGEWGYTF TGTGCCAGCAGTAGAGGGACAGGGGGCGAATGGGGCTACACCTTC TRBJ1-2 NA 15 TRBD1 TRBV6-5
CASSQGGVGEETQYF TGTGCCAGCAGCCAAGGGGGGGTAGGGGAGGAGACCCAGTACTTC TRBJ2-5 once 15 NA TRBV4-2
CSASRQTNSPLHF TGCAGTGCTAGTCGGCAGACAAATTCACCCCTCCACTTT TRBJ1-6 once 13 NA TRBV20-1
CSVEGTGGVWQETQYF TGCAGCGTTGAAGGGACAGGGGGCGTGTGGCAAGAGACCCAGTACTTC TRBJ2-5 few 16 TRBD1 TRBV29-1
CASSQDRNYEQYF TGCGCCAGCAGCCAAGACAGAAATTACGAGCAGTACTTC TRBJ2-7 NA 13 NA TRBV4-1
CASGLPSGTGGPETQYF TGTGCTAGTGGTTTGCCCTCCGGGACAGGGGGCCCAGAGACCCAGTACTTC TRBJ2-5 NA 17 TRBD1 TRBV12-5
CASSGLAGAVGANVLTF TGTGCCAGCAGTGGACTAGCGGGAGCGGTAGGGGCCAACGTCCTGACTTTC TRBJ2-6 NA 17 TRBD2 TRBV6-1
CASSSGDRSEAFF TGCGCCAGCAGCTCGGGGGACCGAAGTGAAGCTTTCTTT TRBJ1-1 NA 13 NA TRBV5-1
CASSGQAFDSPLHF TGTGCCAGCAGCGGACAGGCCTTTGATTCACCCCTCCACTTT TRBJ1-6 few 14 TRBD1 TRBV7-2
CASRQGGTLINEQFF TGTGCCAGCAGGCAGGGTGGGACTTTAATCAATGAGCAGTTCTTC TRBJ2-1 few 15 NA TRBV7-2
CASSPQGAGNTEAFF TGTGCCAGTAGTCCCCAGGGGGCGGGAAACACTGAAGCTTTCTTT TRBJ1-1 NA 15 TRBD1 TRBV19
CASSQDRRLASYEQYF TGTGCCAGCAGCCAAGACCGAAGACTAGCCTCCTACGAGCAGTACTTC TRBJ2-7 NA 16 TRBD2 TRBV3-1/TRBV3-2
CASSGVGQGLGSPLHF TGCGCCAGCAGCGGGGTAGGACAGGGACTGGGTTCACCCCTCCACTTT TRBJ1-6 NA 16 TRBD1 TRBV10-2
CASSLHFVTDTQYF TGCGCCAGCAGCCTCCACTTCGTAACAGATACGCAGTATTTT TRBJ2-3 once 14 NA TRBV5-1
CASTKRHTGELFF TGTGCCAGCACCAAGCGCCACACCGGGGAGCTGTTTTTT TRBJ2-2 few 13 NA TRBV28
CASGLSYEQYF TGTGCCAGCGGCCTCTCCTACGAGCAGTACTTC TRBJ2-7 NA 11 NA TRBV7-2
CASSLSTIRTGVTEAFF TGTGCCAGCAGTTTATCAACTATTAGGACAGGGGTCACTGAAGCTTTCTTT TRBJ1-1 NA 17 TRBD1 TRBV27
CASSVRDRGQSSYNEQFF TGTGCCAGCAGCGTAAGGGACAGGGGACAAAGCTCCTACAATGAGCAGTTCTTC TRBJ2-1 NA 18 TRBD1 TRBV9
CASSQDRGSYEQYF TGTGCCAGCAGCCAGGACAGGGGATCCTACGAGCAGTACTTC TRBJ2-7 NA 14 TRBD1 TRBV11-2
CASSIDRGYNEQFF TGTGCCAGCAGCATAGACAGGGGGTACAATGAGCAGTTCTTC TRBJ2-1 NA 14 TRBD1 TRBV11-2
CSARTGGEQFF TGCAGTGCTAGAACGGGGGGTGAGCAGTTCTTC TRBJ2-1 NA 11 TRBD2 TRBV20-1
CASSPIGRGNAEAFF TGTGCCAGCAGCCCCATAGGCAGGGGGAACGCTGAAGCTTTCTTT TRBJ1-1 few 15 TRBD1 TRBV5-6
CASSWRGLQETQYF TGTGCCAGCAGTTGGCGGGGGCTTCAAGAGACCCAGTACTTC TRBJ2-5 NA 14 NA TRBV7-2
CASSSPWGAGHQETQYF TGTGCCAGCAGCTCCCCATGGGGAGCGGGCCACCAAGAGACCCAGTACTTC TRBJ2-5 NA 17 NA TRBV9
CASSLASGLAGGKNEQFF TGTGCCAGCAGCTTAGCGTCAGGGCTAGCGGGAGGAAAGAATGAGCAGTTCTTC TRBJ2-1 NA 18 TRBD2 TRBV7-9
CASSSSGVGGELFF TGTGCCAGCAGTTCTTCAGGGGTTGGCGGGGAGCTGTTTTTT TRBJ2-2 NA 14 NA TRBV28
CASSRTLAGGRNEQFF TGTGCCAGCAGCCGAACGCTAGCGGGAGGGCGAAATGAGCAGTTCTTC TRBJ2-1 NA 16 TRBD2 TRBV5-4
CASSERSIYGYTF TGTGCCAGCAGTGAGAGGTCAATCTATGGCTACACCTTC TRBJ1-2 NA 13 NA TRBV28
CASRLSSGNTIYF TGTGCCAGCAGACTGTCCTCTGGAAACACCATATATTTT TRBJ1-3 NA 13 NA TRBV25-1
CASSLLGSLNEKLFF TGCGCCAGCAGCTTGTTGGGCTCTTTAAATGAAAAACTGTTTTTT TRBJ1-4 few 15 NA TRBV5-1
CASSLYLAGSEQFF TGTGCCAGCAGCTTATACCTAGCGGGAAGTGAGCAGTTCTTC TRBJ2-1 NA 14 TRBD2 TRBV7-2
CASSEALRGEQYF TGTGCCAGCAGTGAAGCGCTTAGAGGGGAGCAGTACTTC TRBJ2-7 NA 13 NA TRBV2
CASSTGPNTGELFF TGTGCCAGCAGTACAGGGCCAAACACCGGGGAGCTGTTTTTT TRBJ2-2 NA 14 NA TRBV2
CASREDRGGYEKLFF TGTGCCAGCAGAGAAGACAGGGGGGGCTATGAAAAACTGTTTTTT TRBJ1-4 NA 15 TRBD1 TRBV2
CASTQGQGPPSPLHF TGCGCCAGCACCCAGGGACAGGGACCCCCTTCACCCCTCCACTTT TRBJ1-6 NA 15 TRBD1 TRBV4-1
CAWNAGGNEQFF TGTGCCTGGAATGCGGGAGGGAATGAGCAGTTCTTC TRBJ2-1 NA 12 TRBD2 TRBV30
CASSSSGGVDTQYF TGTGCCAGCAGCTCTAGCGGGGGCGTAGATACGCAGTATTTT TRBJ2-3 NA 14 TRBD2 TRBV7-9
CASSQGAGGGNIQYF TGTGCCAGCAGCCAAGGAGCGGGAGGAGGGAACATTCAGTACTTC TRBJ2-4 few 15 TRBD2 TRBV3-1/TRBV3-2
CASSLPRGDTEAFF TGCGCCAGCAGCTTGCCCAGGGGGGACACTGAAGCTTTCTTT TRBJ1-1 NA 14 TRBD1 TRBV5-1
CASSYEAGAYEQYF TGTGCCAGCAGTTACGAAGCGGGAGCTTACGAGCAGTACTTC TRBJ2-7 NA 14 TRBD2 TRBV6-5
CASSRSTAISYEQYF TGTGCCAGCAGCCGATCGACAGCTATCTCCTACGAGCAGTACTTC TRBJ2-7 NA 15 NA TRBV4-2
CASSQDRGQGKQPQHF TGTGCCAGCAGCCAAGATAGGGGACAGGGAAAACAGCCCCAGCATTTT TRBJ1-5 NA 16 TRBD1 TRBV4-2
CSVVEGTSGGYEQFF TGCAGCGTTGTCGAAGGGACTAGCGGTGGTTATGAGCAGTTCTTC TRBJ2-1 NA 15 TRBD2 TRBV29-1
CAWSLGLAGAVGELFF TGTGCCTGGAGTCTCGGACTAGCGGGAGCGGTCGGGGAGCTGTTTTTT TRBJ2-2 NA 16 TRBD2 TRBV30
CASRPGDYEQYF TGTGCCAGCAGACCCGGGGACTACGAGCAGTACTTC TRBJ2-7 NA 12 NA TRBV6-4
CASSPPVNRVYGYTF TGTGCCAGCTCACCACCGGTCAACAGGGTCTATGGCTACACCTTC TRBJ1-2 NA 15 NA TRBV18
CASNQQGDSYNSPLHF TGTGCCAGCAACCAACAGGGGGACTCCTATAATTCACCCCTCCACTTT TRBJ1-6 few 16 TRBD1 TRBV28
CASGGGGRETQYF TGCGCCAGTGGTGGTGGGGGGAGAGAGACCCAGTACTTC TRBJ2-5 NA 13 NA TRBV10-2
CASSESSDRGDGTDTQYF TGCGCCAGCAGTGAGTCTTCCGACAGGGGTGACGGCACAGATACGCAGTATTTT TRBJ2-3 NA 18 TRBD1 TRBV10-1
CASSDGYSNQPQHF TGTGCCAGCAGTGACGGGTATAGCAATCAGCCCCAGCATTTT TRBJ1-5 once 14 NA TRBV2
CASSEGLAGDTDTQYF TGTGCCAGCAGTGAGGGACTAGCGGGAGACACAGATACGCAGTATTTT TRBJ2-3 NA 16 TRBD2 TRBV6-2/TRBV6-3
CAWTGQGDYGYTF TGTGCCTGGACCGGACAGGGGGACTATGGCTACACCTTC TRBJ1-2 NA 13 TRBD1 TRBV30